This T cell receptor beta chain appears in the sequencing data of a study of blood T cell repertoires in COVID-19. Background on the study: Acute and convalescent COVID-19 samples came from the United States, Italy and Spain.

This clone turned up a few times. Germline and junction disagree at one end, which may indicate a read error. The length of the CDR3 is 11 residues. Germline loops: CDR1 GTSNPN, CDR2 SVGIG (reference sequence). Profiled with immunoSEQ multiplex PCR; TCRdb holds only in-frame clones, not every one. Among almost 95,000 clones listed, about 70% were seen once. The TCR sequence derives from a woman aged 60-70 years in a cohort sampled during active or convalescent COVID-19. The sequenced material came from peripheral blood. The V gene is TRBV30, the J gene TRBJ2-7; 8 bases line up with TRBD2. This CDR3 is CAWTPIPGLGF. As DNA, the CDR3 is TGTGCCTGGACCCCTATCCCGGGACTAGGATTC.